This is a list of T cell receptor beta chains from one sample in a study of cytomegalovirus exposure and HLA in healthy donors. Clones were sequenced by immunoSEQ multiplex PCR, and TCRdb holds only the in-frame ones, with some missing. Among approximately 150,000 clones listed, 87% were seen once. Sequencing input: PBMCs. All receptors come from a woman aged 25 to 39 in good health and CMV-seronegative. CDR3s include the opening cysteine and the closing phenylalanine or tryptophan. D genes are given only for firm matches. A row's size may be missing; if present it is once, few, many or a size class.

abundance: -; d_gene: -; v_gene: TRBV5-5; j_gene: TRBJ2-1; CDR3nt: TGTGCCAGCAGCTTATCAGGACTGTCCTACAATGAGCAGTTCTTC; CDR3aa: CASSLSGLSYNEQFF
abundance: -; d_gene: TRBD1; v_gene: TRBV18; j_gene: TRBJ1-5; CDR3nt: TGTGCCAGCTCAAAAACAGGGGGCAATCAGCCCCAGCATTTT; CDR3aa: CASSKTGGNQPQHF
abundance: -; d_gene: TRBD1; v_gene: TRBV9; j_gene: TRBJ2-2; CDR3nt: TGTGCCAGCAGCGGCTCCGGGACAGGGATTATTCGCGCGAACACCGGGGAGCTGTTTTTT; CDR3aa: CASSGSGTGIIRANTGELFF
abundance: -; d_gene: TRBD2; v_gene: TRBV5-8; j_gene: TRBJ2-1; CDR3nt: TGTGCCAGCAGCCTCTACCTCTTGGGCGGGAGGAGCTCCTACAATGAGCAGTTCTTC; CDR3aa: CASSLYLLGGRSSYNEQFF
abundance: -; d_gene: -; v_gene: TRBV5-4; j_gene: TRBJ2-1; CDR3nt: TGTGCCAGCAGCTGGAGCCCTAGCGACAACAATGAGCAGTTCTTC; CDR3aa: CASSWSPSDNNEQFF
abundance: -; d_gene: TRBD2; v_gene: TRBV7-8; j_gene: TRBJ2-7; CDR3nt: TGTGCCAGCAGCCCCGGACTAGCGGGAGTGGCGGGGTACGAGCAGTACTTC; CDR3aa: CASSPGLAGVAGYEQYF
abundance: -; d_gene: -; v_gene: TRBV6-1; j_gene: TRBJ2-3; CDR3nt: TGTGCCAGCACCCCCCCCGGCGGGACAGATACGCAGTATTTT; CDR3aa: CASTPPGGTDTQYF
abundance: -; d_gene: -; v_gene: TRBV27; j_gene: TRBJ1-2; CDR3nt: TGTGCCAGCAGTCCCTTGACAGGAATCTATGGCTACACCTTC; CDR3aa: CASSPLTGIYGYTF
abundance: few; d_gene: -; v_gene: TRBV6-6; j_gene: TRBJ1-4; CDR3nt: TGTGCCAGCAGTTACCTCGGACAATCGAATGAAAAACTGTTTTTT; CDR3aa: CASSYLGQSNEKLFF
abundance: -; d_gene: -; v_gene: TRBV19; j_gene: TRBJ2-3; CDR3nt: TGTGCCAGTAGTAACCAAATACTCACAGATACGCAGTATTTT; CDR3aa: CASSNQILTDTQYF
abundance: -; d_gene: -; v_gene: TRBV4-3; j_gene: TRBJ2-2; CDR3nt: TGCGCCAGCAGCCAAGAAGGTCCCACAGGGATAAACACCGGGGAGCTGTTTTTT; CDR3aa: CASSQEGPTGINTGELFF
abundance: -; d_gene: TRBD2; v_gene: TRBV6-5; j_gene: TRBJ2-7; CDR3nt: TGTGCCAGCAGTTCCCCGGGACTAGCGAACTACGAGCAGTACTTC; CDR3aa: CASSSPGLANYEQYF
abundance: -; d_gene: TRBD2; v_gene: TRBV6-5; j_gene: TRBJ2-7; CDR3nt: TGTGCCAGCAGTTCTGGGACTAGCGGGAGCAACGAGCAGTACTTC; CDR3aa: CASSSGTSGSNEQYF
abundance: -; d_gene: -; v_gene: TRBV7-9; j_gene: TRBJ1-1; CDR3nt: TGTGCCAGCAGCCCACAAAGGAGCACTGAAGCTTTCTTT; CDR3aa: CASSPQRSTEAFF
abundance: -; d_gene: TRBD2; v_gene: TRBV19; j_gene: TRBJ2-2; CDR3nt: TGTGCCAGTAGTACCTCGGGACTAGCGACCACCGGGGAGCTGTTTTTT; CDR3aa: CASSTSGLATTGELFF
abundance: -; d_gene: -; v_gene: TRBV14; j_gene: TRBJ2-7; CDR3nt: TGTGCCAGCAGCCACAGAGGGGGACACGGTCCCTACGAGCAGTACTTC; CDR3aa: CASSHRGGHGPYEQYF
abundance: once; d_gene: TRBD1; v_gene: TRBV5-6; j_gene: TRBJ1-6; CDR3nt: TGTACCAGCAGCTTGGCCCGGGACAGCTGGTATTCACCCCTCCACTTT; CDR3aa: CTSSLARDSWYSPLHF
abundance: few; d_gene: TRBD2; v_gene: TRBV7-6; j_gene: TRBJ2-3; CDR3nt: TGTGCCAGCAGCTTAGGGACTAGCGACACAGATACGCAGTATTTT; CDR3aa: CASSLGTSDTDTQYF
abundance: -; d_gene: -; v_gene: TRBV7-2; j_gene: TRBJ2-3; CDR3nt: TGTGCCAGCAGGGCCACAGATACGCAGTATTTT; CDR3aa: CASRATDTQYF
abundance: -; d_gene: TRBD2; v_gene: TRBV2; j_gene: TRBJ2-1; CDR3nt: TGTGCCAGCAGTGAAGAGGGGGGACTAGTCGCGCAGTTCTTC; CDR3aa: CASSEEGGLVAQFF
abundance: -; d_gene: TRBD2; v_gene: TRBV10-2; j_gene: TRBJ2-2; CDR3nt: TGCGCCAGCAGTGACCGTTTCTGGCGGGGGGGCCGGTACACCGGGGAGCTGTTTTTT; CDR3aa: CASSDRFWRGGRYTGELFF
abundance: -; d_gene: -; v_gene: TRBV19; j_gene: TRBJ1-5; CDR3nt: TGTGCCAGTAGAGGTCTTCTTGGGCGCAATCAGCCCCAGCATTTT; CDR3aa: CASRGLLGRNQPQHF
abundance: -; d_gene: -; v_gene: TRBV13; j_gene: TRBJ1-3; CDR3nt: TGTGCCAGCAGGGCGGGGGGTCTCTCTGGAAACACCATATATTTT; CDR3aa: CASRAGGLSGNTIYF
abundance: -; d_gene: -; v_gene: TRBV7-9; j_gene: TRBJ2-7; CDR3nt: TGTGCCAGCAGCTTAGCCCAACAAAGGCAGTACTTC; CDR3aa: CASSLAQQRQYF
abundance: -; d_gene: -; v_gene: TRBV10-2; j_gene: TRBJ2-3; CDR3nt: TGCGCCACCGGGGTGGGTGGCACAGATACGCAGTATTTT; CDR3aa: CATGVGGTDTQYF
abundance: few; d_gene: -; v_gene: TRBV2; j_gene: TRBJ1-5; CDR3nt: TGTGCCAGCTTAGGGGAAGCTTCTCATCCCCAGCATTTT; CDR3aa: CASLGEASHPQHF
abundance: -; d_gene: TRBD2; v_gene: TRBV5-1; j_gene: TRBJ2-7; CDR3nt: TGCGCCAGCAGCTTTCGGACTAGCGGGGGGGCGGACGAGCAGTACTTC; CDR3aa: CASSFRTSGGADEQYF
abundance: -; d_gene: -; v_gene: TRBV27; j_gene: TRBJ1-5; CDR3nt: TGTGCCAGCAGTGGGGCAGGGTATAGCAATCAGCCCCAGCATTTT; CDR3aa: CASSGAGYSNQPQHF
abundance: -; d_gene: -; v_gene: TRBV5-1; j_gene: TRBJ1-4; CDR3nt: TGCGCCAGCAGCAACGACAGGACTAATGAAAAACTGTTTTTT; CDR3aa: CASSNDRTNEKLFF
abundance: -; d_gene: -; v_gene: TRBV2; j_gene: TRBJ1-5; CDR3nt: TGTGCCAGCAGTTACGACAATCGCAATCAGCCCCAGCATTTT; CDR3aa: CASSYDNRNQPQHF
abundance: -; d_gene: -; v_gene: TRBV6-1; j_gene: TRBJ2-3; CDR3nt: TGTGCCAGCAGTGGGATGACAGGCTTTAGCACAGATACGCAGTATTTT; CDR3aa: CASSGMTGFSTDTQYF
abundance: -; d_gene: TRBD1; v_gene: TRBV7-2; j_gene: TRBJ2-7; CDR3nt: TGTGCCAGCGGACAGGGGTTCGGTGAGCAGTACTTC; CDR3aa: CASGQGFGEQYF
abundance: -; d_gene: -; v_gene: TRBV6-6; j_gene: TRBJ1-1; CDR3nt: TGTGCCAGCAAGCGGGACACCCCCGGTGAAGCTTTCTTT; CDR3aa: CASKRDTPGEAFF
abundance: -; d_gene: TRBD2; v_gene: TRBV7-2; j_gene: TRBJ2-1; CDR3nt: TGTGCCAGCAGCTTGGGACTAGCGGGGGGGCCCCAGGGGAATGAGCAGTTCTTC; CDR3aa: CASSLGLAGGPQGNEQFF
abundance: -; d_gene: TRBD1; v_gene: TRBV7-6; j_gene: TRBJ2-5; CDR3nt: TGTGCCAGCAGCTTAGGGTCGGCAGGGGGCAAGACCCAGTACTTC; CDR3aa: CASSLGSAGGKTQYF
abundance: -; d_gene: -; v_gene: TRBV19; j_gene: TRBJ2-6; CDR3nt: TGTGCCAGTAGTATAGGGGGGGTCCCCTCTGGGGCCAACGTCCTGACTTTC; CDR3aa: CASSIGGVPSGANVLTF
abundance: -; d_gene: TRBD2; v_gene: TRBV2; j_gene: TRBJ2-3; CDR3nt: TGTGCCAGCACAGAGCGGGGGGTCAAAGATACGCAGTATTTT; CDR3aa: CASTERGVKDTQYF
abundance: -; d_gene: -; v_gene: TRBV2; j_gene: TRBJ1-5; CDR3nt: TGTGCCAGCAGTTCAGGACAGACCCATCAGCCCCAGCATTTT; CDR3aa: CASSSGQTHQPQHF
abundance: -; d_gene: -; v_gene: TRBV10-1; j_gene: TRBJ2-5; CDR3nt: TGCGCCAGCAGCCCAGGGGTGCAAGAGACCCAGTACTTC; CDR3aa: CASSPGVQETQYF
abundance: few; d_gene: TRBD1; v_gene: TRBV6-5; j_gene: TRBJ1-4; CDR3nt: TGTGCCAGCAGTACGGACAGGGGGCGAAGTGAAAAACTGTTTTTT; CDR3aa: CASSTDRGRSEKLFF
abundance: few; d_gene: TRBD1; v_gene: TRBV5-4; j_gene: TRBJ1-1; CDR3nt: TGTGCCAGCAGCAGACAGGGGAACACTGAAGCTTTCTTT; CDR3aa: CASSRQGNTEAFF
abundance: -; d_gene: -; v_gene: TRBV18; j_gene: TRBJ1-2; CDR3nt: TGTGCCAGCTCACTGGAGTGGGTGCCCAACTATGGCTACACCTTC; CDR3aa: CASSLEWVPNYGYTF
abundance: -; d_gene: -; v_gene: TRBV7-2; j_gene: TRBJ2-1; CDR3nt: TGTGCCAGCAGCTCGAGGGGAGGATCCTACAATGAGCAGTTCTTC; CDR3aa: CASSSRGGSYNEQFF
abundance: few; d_gene: -; v_gene: TRBV19; j_gene: TRBJ1-2; CDR3nt: TGTGCCAGTAGTATAAAATTGGCCGGGGAGGACGGCTACACCTTC; CDR3aa: CASSIKLAGEDGYTF
abundance: -; d_gene: TRBD1; v_gene: TRBV9; j_gene: TRBJ2-1; CDR3nt: TGTGCCAGCAGCGTAGGGACAGGGGGAACTGGTGAGCAGTTCTTC; CDR3aa: CASSVGTGGTGEQFF